A single sample gave rise to the 9 T cell receptor beta chains below, sequenced in a study of blood T cells in healthy people across ages. Primed by a sample-barcoded 5' primer and a J-beta primer mix, a second PCR proceeded for about 7 to 12 cycles. Using its own MiXCR run on the 5' RACE reads, TCRdb lists one record per CDR3 protein. The data show about 670,000 distinct CDR3 sequences, roughly 41% seen once. The sequenced sample consisted of blood. The origin of the receptors is an elderly man in good health.

This clonotype has only a few counts. The J gene is TRBJ1-3, the V gene TRBV3-1, with TRBD1 identical over 8 bases. The CDR3 runs 16 residues. The germline V gene encodes CDR1 LGHDT and CDR2 YNNKEL (reference sequence). The V segment lost 1 base and the J segment 2 bases; nucleotides outside the gene matches: 4. The CDR3 spells CASSQVGQATGNTIYF. CDR3 nucleotides: TGTGCCAGCAGCCAAGTGGGACAGGCTACTGGAAACACCATATATTTT.

This clonotype was seen many times. V usage is TRBV2 and J usage is TRBJ2-3; D unclear. Germline CDR1 SNHLY, CDR2 FYNNEI. V was trimmed by 2 bases and J by 4 bases, leaving 7 bases between them. The CDR3 runs to 13 residues. CDR3 sequence (DNA): TGTGCCAGCAGTGAATCCCAGTCAGATACGCAGTATTTT. As protein: CASSESQSDTQYF.

This clonotype was picked up many times. In DNA, the CDR3 is TGTGCCACTAGATTGGGTGGGTGGGGACCCTACGAGCAGTACTTC. It codes for CATRLGGWGPYEQYF. The V call is TRBV27, the J call TRBJ2-7, with D perhaps matching TRBD1 or TRBD2 (5 bases each). From germline, CDR1 is MNHEY and CDR2 SMNVEV (reference sequence). The V end was cut by 10 bases, the J end by 2 bases, with 21 bases between. This CDR3 is built from 15 residues.

V gene TRBV4-3 combines with J gene TRBJ1-1; D perhaps matches TRBD1 (6 bases). The CDR3 runs 14 residues. Per germline, CDR1 LGHNA and CDR2 YSLEER. Trimming took 1 base from V and 7 from J, leaving 13 bases between them. CDR3 DNA sequence: TGCGCCAGCAGCCAAGGTTGGGGGGCGGTTGAAGCTTTCTTT. Its translation is CASSQGWGAVEAFF.

This clonotype was recorded only once. The CDR3 coding sequence is TGTGCCAGCAGCTTGAGGGGAGCCCACACTGAAGCTTTCTTT. Translated: CASSLRGAHTEAFF. The chain combines TRBV7-2 with TRBJ1-1, with D perhaps matching TRBD1 (5 bases). The CDR3 length is 14 residues. The V end lost 3 bases, the J end lost 3 bases, and 11 bases lay between the germline ends. CDR1 is SGHTA and CDR2 is FQGNSA in the germline V gene.

This clonotype was counted only a few times. The chain is built from TRBV6-2 or TRBV6-3 and TRBJ2-1; no reliable D call. V lost 10 bases, J lost 8 bases, and 21 bases lay in between. The CDR3 has 14 amino acids. Germline lookup yields CDR1 MNHEY and CDR2 SVGEGT. CDR3 bases: TGTGCCACCCCTGACACGGCGTATACCCATGAGCAGTTCTTC. Its protein product is CATPDTAYTHEQFF.

The rearrangement uses TRBV29-1 and TRBJ2-7; 9 bases fit TRBD1. The CDR3 totals 15 residues. J was trimmed by 4 bases and V by 4 bases; bases with no gene match: 11. Germline V CDR1 and CDR2: SQVTM, ANQGSEA. The CDR3, as DNA: TGCAGCGTTGGGAAGGGGGACAGGGTGAAGTACGAGCAGTACTTC. Translating gives CSVGKGDRVKYEQYF.

The chain recombines TRBV24-1 with TRBJ2-1; 9 bases map to TRBD2. Germline CDR1 and CDR2: KGHDR and SFDVKD. This CDR3 region has 15 residues. Trimming took 6 bases from V and 3 from J; bases not matched to a gene: 5. The CDR3 nucleotides are TGTGCCACCAGTTCCGTAGCGGGAGACTACAATGAGCAGTTCTTC. It specifies CATSSVAGDYNEQFF.

The chain employs TRBV9 and TRBJ1-6, with D perhaps matching TRBD1 (6 bases). V was pared by 3 bases and J by 10 bases, with 17 bases between. The germline gives CDR1 SGDLS, CDR2 YYNGEE. CDR3 length equals 15 residues. This CDR3 is CASSAREGVRSPLHF. For the CDR3, the DNA is TGTGCCAGCAGCGCCCGAGAGGGGGTACGGTCACCCCTCCACTTT.